This T cell receptor (beta chain) was retrieved from a study of shared clonotypes between healthy human individuals. Trimming took off 0 bases at V and 7 bases at J, with 14 bases between the two ends. The length of the CDR3 is 15 residues. The V gene's germline CDR1 is SGHRS and CDR2 YFSETQ. Assay: immunoSEQ multiplex PCR; the TCRdb copy retains only in-frame clones and omits some. The repertoire holds fewer than 400,000 clones, with around 67% as singletons. The rearrangement uses TRBV5-1 and TRBJ2-1, with D maybe TRBD1 (6 bases). This sequence originates from a man under 40 in good health. Sequencing used memory CD4+ T cells sorted from blood. Subset reported: CD45RA-negative fraction. The DNA for the CDR3 is TGCGCCAGCAGCTTGGCCCCGGACAGACCGAATGAGCAGTTCTTC. Protein sequence: CASSLAPDRPNEQFF. The entire variable domain, with the rest obtained from reference TRBV5-1 and TRBJ2-1, is as follows: KAGVTQTPRYLIKTRGQQVTLSCSPISGHRSVSWYQQTPGQGLQFLFEYFSETQRNKGNFPGRFSGRQFSNSRSEMNVSTLELGDSALYLCASSLAPDRPNEQFFGPGTRLTVL.